A single sample gave rise to the 13 T cell receptor beta chains below, sequenced in a study of early T cells in non-severe SARS-CoV-2 infection. From the 5' RACE reads, TCRdb called clonotypes with MiXCR, one entry per CDR3 protein. The sample lists 65,000 to 80,000 distinct CDR3 sequences, roughly 12% occurring once. The sequencing input was whole blood. These receptors were taken from an adult who was a healthcare worker with PCR-confirmed SARS-CoV-2 infection or an uninfected control (not recorded which).

Many counts were recorded for this clonotype. This sequence joins TRBV2 and TRBJ1-5, with D possibly matching TRBD1 (6 bases). The germline gives CDR1 SNHLY, CDR2 FYNNEI. Trimming removed 1 base at V and 4 bases at J, with 11 bases between. CDR3 length: 15 amino acids. The CDR3 loop reads CASSEDREGNQPQHF. CDR3 DNA: TGTGCCAGCAGTGAAGACAGGGAAGGGAATCAGCCCCAGCATTTT.

The J gene is TRBJ2-5, the V gene TRBV13; 8 bases agree with TRBD1. The germline gives CDR1 PRHDT, CDR2 FYEKMQ (reference sequence). This CDR3 is 16 amino acids long. Losses at the gene ends were 5 bases for V and 3 bases for J; bases not matched to a gene: 11. The CDR3 is CASSQRTGTVKETQYF. The CDR3 DNA sequence: TGTGCCAGCAGCCAACGGACAGGGACCGTAAAAGAGACCCAGTACTTC.

On this clonotype: With a much larger clone just one base away, this may be a read error. CDR3 bases: TGTGTCAGCAGCTTCTTGCTAGCGGGGATACAAGAGACCCAGTACTTC. This encodes CVSSFLLAGIQETQYF. The chain links TRBV5-6 to TRBJ2-5; TRBD2 aligns across 9 bases. Looked up from germline, CDR1 is SGHDT and CDR2 is YYEEEE. The CDR3 is 16 amino acids.

There are a few counts of this clonotype. CDR3 nucleotides: TGCGCCAGCAGCCAAGAGAGATCTGGGGCCAACGTCCTGACTTTC. This encodes CASSQERSGANVLTF. The V gene is TRBV4-3, the J gene TRBJ2-6; D is uncertain. V was shortened by 0 bases and J by 1 base, with 4 bases between the two germline ends. This CDR3 region has 15 residues. Germline V gives CDR1 LGHNA, CDR2 YSLEER.

In its sample, this clonotype was seen a few times. The CDR3, as DNA: TGTGCCAGCAGCTTAGCGGGGGTGGAGACCCAGTACTTC. Translation: CASSLAGVETQYF. The chain joins TRBV7-2 to TRBJ2-5, with D tentatively TRBD1 or TRBD2 (5 bases each). CDR1 and CDR2 (germline): SGHTA, FQGNSA. The CDR3 loop spans 13 amino acids. The germline V and J ends were trimmed by 0 bases and 5 bases, with 7 bases remaining between them. Using reference TRBV7-2 and TRBJ2-5 for the parts outside the CDR3, the full variable domain is GAGVSQSPSNKVTEKGKDVELRCDPISGHTALYWYRQSLGQGLEFLIYFQGNSAPDKSGLPSDRFSAERTGGSVSTLTIQRTQQEDSAVYLCASSLAGVETQYFGPGTRLLVL.

The genes are TRBV4-1 and TRBJ2-3; TRBD2 aligns across 13 bases. Germline V CDR1 and CDR2: MGHRA, YSYEKL. This CDR3 spans 17 amino acids. The J segment lost 2 bases and the V segment lost 4 bases, leaving 6 bases of the junction unmatched. CDR3 protein: CASSLGLAGTTTDTQYF. CDR3 in DNA: TGCGCCAGCAGCCTGGGACTAGCGGGGACAACCACAGATACGCAGTATTTT.

There are many counts of this clonotype. The rearrangement uses TRBV24-1 and TRBJ2-3; TRBD1 is a possible D gene (5 bases). V was trimmed by 9 bases and J by 5 bases, leaving 14 bases between them. This CDR3 comprises 13 residues. Germline V lookup: CDR1 KGHDR, CDR2 SFDVKD. The CDR3 sequence: CATGDGARDTQYF. In nucleotides, the CDR3 is TGTGCCACCGGGGATGGGGCACGAGATACGCAGTATTTT.

The rearrangement joins TRBV25-1 to TRBJ1-1, with TRBD1 as a possible D gene (5 bases). This CDR3 comprises 9 residues. Germline loops: CDR1 MGHDK, CDR2 SYGVNS. Trimming stripped 10 bases from V and 11 bases from J, with 11 bases between. CDR3 bases: TGTGCCACTTACTGGGGGGCTTTCTTT. This translates into CATYWGAFF.

This clonotype was counted at least ten times. The V call is TRBV10-3, the J call TRBJ1-1; D remains unclear. Germline V gives CDR1 ENHRY, CDR2 SYGVKD. The CDR3 totals 17 residues. V was trimmed by 0 bases and J by 0 bases, leaving 14 bases between them. The CDR3 DNA follows: TGTGCCATCAGTGAGTCGATTGAGGCGGTAATGAACACTGAAGCTTTCTTT. Translating gives CAISESIEAVMNTEAFF.

This clonotype was recorded at least ten times. For the CDR3, the DNA is TGTGCCTGGACGACGTTCACAGATACGCAGTATTTT. Its protein is CAWTTFTDTQYF. The V gene is TRBV30, the J gene TRBJ2-3; no definite D call. From germline, CDR1 is GTSNPN and CDR2 SVGIG (reference sequence). V lost 4 bases to trimming and J lost 2 bases, with 7 bases between them. This CDR3 is 12 amino acids long. Looking up the rest from reference TRBV30 and TRBJ2-3 gives the full variable domain: SQTIHQWPATLVQPVGSPLSLECTVEGTSNPNLYWYRQAAGRGLQLLFYSVGIGQISSEVPQNLSASRPQDRQFILSSKKLLLSDSGFYLCAWTTFTDTQYFGPGTRLTVL.

This clonotype was counted only a few times. This sequence joins TRBV7-6 and TRBJ2-7; tentatively, D is TRBD1 (6 bases). V gave up 5 bases and J gave up 6 bases, with 17 bases separating them. The CDR3 spans 14 residues. Per germline, CDR1 SGHVS and CDR2 FNYEAQ. CDR3 sequence: CASSPRDTPREQYF. Here the CDR3 DNA reads TGTGCCAGCAGCCCACGGGACACCCCCCGCGAGCAGTACTTC.

The table lists this clonotype with many counts. The V call is TRBV6-1, the J call TRBJ2-1; D unresolved. CDR3 length: 15 amino acids. V lost 6 bases to trimming and J lost 0 bases, with 12 bases between them. Germline V gene sequence: CDR1 MNHNS, CDR2 SASEGT. CDR3 loop: CASSKDAGSYNEQFF. CDR3 bases: TGTGCCAGCAGCAAGGACGCCGGCTCCTACAATGAGCAGTTCTTC.

The V and J genes are TRBV7-9 and TRBJ2-7; 7 bases agree with TRBD2. CDR3 length equals 17 residues. Trimming cost V 2 bases and J 6 bases; bases outside gene matches: 16. CDR1 and CDR2 (germline): SEHNR, FQNEAQ (reference sequence). The CDR3 region has the DNA TGTGCCAGCAGCTTAAATCTCTCGCCAGGGAGGGCCCTCGAGCAGTACTTC. Its protein is CASSLNLSPGRALEQYF.